Many counts were recorded for the clone carrying this T cell receptor beta chain. Its antigen is currently unknown. The data are from a study of identifying expanded T cells in peripheral blood. Profiled with immunoSEQ multiplex PCR; TCRdb holds only in-frame clones, not every one. The data contain around 130,000 clones, 65% to 90% of them singletons. V trimming: 4 bases; J trimming: 3 bases; junction bases outside the gene matches: 10. In germline, CDR1 is SGDLS, CDR2 YYNGEE. CDR3 length: 17 amino acids. Notes on the study in general: Over two and four weeks, about 16.4 and 19 clones changed, versus roughly 1.2 between replicates. Across healthy donors, higher total template counts meant significantly greater approximately 2-week count variance.

No infections or other immune events were documented during collection. The chain couples TRBV9 to TRBJ2-1; 10 positions match TRBD2. The TCR comes from a person aged 18 to 75 in good health. What was sequenced was blood. In DNA, the CDR3 is TGTGCCAGCAGCCCTCACTCTAGCGGGAGCCACTACAATGAGCAGTTCTTC. As protein: CASSPHSSGSHYNEQFF.